A single sample gave rise to the 4 T cell receptor beta chains below, sequenced in a study of OX40 agonist ivuxolimab in advanced cancers. Produced via immunoSEQ multiplex PCR; TCRdb's table is partial and in-frame only. The sample yields more than 60,000 clones, 80% to 85% seen once. The sample was CD4+ or CD8+ T cells sorted from blood, taken in a trial of the OX40 agonist ivuxolimab. These receptors originate from an adult with an advanced solid tumor such as melanoma, head and neck, liver or kidney cancer.

V is TRBV9 and J is TRBJ2-3; 11 nucleotides match TRBD2. V lost 0 bases and J lost 4; bases outside the gene matches: 4. The length of the CDR3 is 16 residues. CDR1 SGDLS and CDR2 YYNGEE come from the germline V gene. In DNA, the CDR3 is TGTGCCAGCAGCGTAGGTAGCGGGGGGGCCCCAGATACGCAGTATTTT. It encodes CASSVGSGGAPDTQYF.

The chain is built from TRBV5-6 and TRBJ1-2; D gene uncertain. CDR3 length: 12 residues. Germline lookup yields CDR1 SGHDT and CDR2 YYEEEE. Trimming stripped 0 bases from V and 4 bases from J, with 4 bases between. CDR3 amino acids: CASSLARYGYTF. DNA for the CDR3: TGTGCCAGCAGCTTGGCCCGCTATGGCTACACCTTC.

The chain recombines TRBV7-2 with TRBJ2-2, with D uncertain. V lost 5 bases, J lost 1 base, and 8 bases lay in between. Germline CDR1 reads SGHTA; CDR2 reads FQGNSA. The CDR3 spans 14 residues. In nucleotides, the CDR3 is TGTGCCAGCAGCGCCTCCAGGAACACCGGGGAGCTGTTTTTT. This gives the protein CASSASRNTGELFF.

The CDR3 nucleotides read TGTGCCTGGAGTGTTAGAGATCTATGGAACACCATATATTTT. This sequence encodes CAWSVRDLWNTIYF. This rearrangement joins TRBV30 to TRBJ1-3; the D is unclear. V dropped 0 bases and J dropped 7 bases, with 13 bases sitting between them. Germline V gene sequence: CDR1 GTSNPN, CDR2 SVGIG (reference sequence). The CDR3 covers 14 residues.